The following is a TCR beta chain sequence with its context. Profiling relied on immunoSEQ multiplex PCR, and the TCRdb table lists in-frame clones only, not all of them. The table lists more than 55,000 clones, around 85% of them singletons. These data belong to a study of T cell changes during pregnancy in multiple sclerosis. Germline CDR1 MNHEY, CDR2 SVGAGI. Deletions cut 7 bases from V and 5 bases from J, with 14 bases between. The CDR3 is 13 residues long. The chain combines TRBV6-5 with TRBJ1-1; D is perhaps TRBD1 (6 bases). This specimen was CD4+ T cells from peripheral blood mononuclear cells, taken in the third trimester of pregnancy. The receptor's source is a female donor with multiple sclerosis, enrolled in a pregnancy study. This chain's CDR3 is CASMSRGRTEAFF. CDR3 DNA: TGTGCCAGCATGTCCAGGGGAAGGACTGAAGCTTTCTTT.